This TCR beta chain was identified in a study of CD8+ T cells in alopecia areata. Turning to the study itself: Those patients who were treated received oral tofacitinib, which was given at 5 to 10 mg twice daily for moderate-to-severe alopecia areata. Study-level results: Persistence of many expanded lesional clones was seen in scalp and blood during tofacitinib. For lesional scalp, especially alopecia totalis/universalis, clonality was higher than in normal scalp. Researchers reported that TCR sharing among patients proved less clear than in mice, possibly HLA-linked.

Looked up from germline, CDR1 is SGDLS and CDR2 is YYNGEE. The CDR3 is 17 residues long. The V end was cut by 4 bases, the J end by 0 bases, with 14 bases between. Regarding treatment: oral pan-JAK inhibitor, 5-10 mg twice daily. TCR sequencing used cDNA made by reverse transcription of extracted RNA. The assay was immunoSEQ multiplex PCR, and TCRdb's table has in-frame clones only and misses some. The sample has more than 150,000 clones; around 49% are singletons. Of note for this clone: Its target is not known.

Sequenced material: CD8+ T cells sorted from blood, taken around week 53, from a patient treated with tofacitinib. This chain links TRBV9 with TRBJ1-6; D not resolved. The TCR comes from a human donor with alopecia areata. In nucleotides, the CDR3 is TGTGCCAGCAGCCCCCACCCCGGGAGCTCCTATAATTCACCCCTCCACTTT. As protein: CASSPHPGSSYNSPLHF.